A selection of T cell receptor beta chains follows, all from one sample in a study of T cells in Graves' hyperthyroidism and ophthalmopathy. One entry per CDR3 protein results from TCRdb running MiXCR on the multiplex PCR reads. This table has 550,000 to 800,000 distinct CDR3 sequences, about 18% appearing once. The sequencing sample was made of blood. The receptors stem from a man in his fifties with Graves' hyperthyroidism. Both conserved end residues are part of each CDR3. The D gene is left open where the match is weak. A row's size may be missing; if present it is once, few, many or a size class.

DNA: TGTGCCAGCAGCTTAATTGCAGGGTTTCAAGAGACCCAGTACTTC; CDR3: CASSLIAGFQETQYF; J: TRBJ2-5; size: many; D: -; V: TRBV11-2
DNA: TGTGCCTGGACTACAGGGGGCAAGGATCAGCCCCAGCATTTT; CDR3: CAWTTGGKDQPQHF; J: TRBJ1-5; size: many; D: TRBD1; V: TRBV30
DNA: TGTGCCAGCAGCCCTTCCGGGTCTACCTTAGAAGCTTTCTTT; CDR3: CASSPSGSTLEAFF; J: TRBJ1-1; size: -; D: -; V: TRBV28
DNA: TGTGCCAGCAGCACAGTAGCGGGAGGGCCTGGGGAGCTGTTTTTT; CDR3: CASSTVAGGPGELFF; J: TRBJ2-2; size: many; D: TRBD2; V: TRBV12-3/TRBV12-4
DNA: TGTGCCAGCAGCTTAGGATCGACAGCGACTGGAAACACCATATATTTT; CDR3: CASSLGSTATGNTIYF; J: TRBJ1-3; size: many; D: -; V: TRBV7-2
DNA: TGTGCCAGCAGTTACTCGAGAGCAGGGGGCATCTATGGCTACACCTTC; CDR3: CASSYSRAGGIYGYTF; J: TRBJ1-2; size: many; D: TRBD1; V: TRBV6-5
DNA: TGTGCCAGCAGCCCGGGACTGAGCACTGAAGCTTTCTTT; CDR3: CASSPGLSTEAFF; J: TRBJ1-1; size: many; D: -; V: TRBV6-1
DNA: TGTGCCAGCAGCCAAGATAGCGTGAACACTGAAGCTTTCTTT; CDR3: CASSQDSVNTEAFF; J: TRBJ1-1; size: many; D: -; V: TRBV3-1
DNA: TGCAGTGCGATCGGGACGGCGAGTGAGCAGTTCTTC; CDR3: CSAIGTASEQFF; J: TRBJ2-1; size: few; D: -; V: TRBV20-1
DNA: TGTGCCAGCAGCTTATGGTTTAACAGGGGACATCTCACAGATACGCAGTATTTT; CDR3: CASSLWFNRGHLTDTQYF; J: TRBJ2-3; size: -; D: TRBD1; V: TRBV7-9
DNA: TGTGCCCTGCTTGGCCCTCGGGTGGCGAATCAGGGGAGAGCGGGGCTCTATGGCTACACCTTC; CDR3: CALLGPRVANQGRAGLYGYTF; J: TRBJ1-2; size: -; D: -; V: TRBV7-9
DNA: TGCAGTGCAGCCCCTACACTAGCGTACGCTACGCAGCAGTACTTC; CDR3: CSAAPTLAYATQQYF; J: TRBJ2-7; size: few; D: TRBD2; V: TRBV20-1
DNA: TGTGCCAGCAGCGAAGCGGGAACAACTAATGAAAAACTGTTTTTT; CDR3: CASSEAGTTNEKLFF; J: TRBJ1-4; size: -; D: -; V: TRBV6-1
DNA: TGTGCCATCAAACCGGGACAGGGCTTCCAAGAGACCCAGTACTTC; CDR3: CAIKPGQGFQETQYF; J: TRBJ2-5; size: -; D: TRBD1; V: TRBV10-3
DNA: TGTGCCATCAGTGAGTCGGGGGCGACCTACGAGCAGTACTTC; CDR3: CAISESGATYEQYF; J: TRBJ2-7; size: -; D: -; V: TRBV10-3
DNA: TGTGCCATCAGTGATCTTTCCGGGACTTCGACAGATACGCAGTATTTT; CDR3: CAISDLSGTSTDTQYF; J: TRBJ2-3; size: -; D: -; V: TRBV10-3
DNA: TGCAGCGTTGGAGGGTCTAGCACAGATACGCAGTATTTT; CDR3: CSVGGSSTDTQYF; J: TRBJ2-3; size: few; D: -; V: TRBV29-1
DNA: TGTGCCAGCAGCTTAAGGACTAGTGGAGACAATGAGCAGTTCTTC; CDR3: CASSLRTSGDNEQFF; J: TRBJ2-1; size: many; D: TRBD2; V: TRBV7-3
DNA: TGCGCCAGCAGCCAAGTCGGTCTGTTCGCGGCCCGAAGCTCCTACGAGCAGTACTTC; CDR3: CASSQVGLFAARSSYEQYF; J: TRBJ2-7; size: few; D: -; V: TRBV4-3
DNA: TGTGCCACCAGTGTGGGCAATCAGCCCCAGCATTTT; CDR3: CATSVGNQPQHF; J: TRBJ1-5; size: -; D: -; V: TRBV24-1